The 26 T cell receptor beta chains below come from one sample, sequenced in a study of glioma-infiltrating T cells after dendritic cell vaccination. TCRdb keeps only in-frame clones here, not all; method: immunoSEQ multiplex PCR. The table includes under 100,000 clones, around 80% detected once. The source was blood, collected before dendritic cell vaccination. These receptors all stem from a human donor with glioblastoma.

The chain employs TRBV30 and TRBJ1-1; a weak D match, TRBD1 (5 bases). The V gene lost 7 bases and the J gene lost 1 base, with 13 bases spanning the gap. Germline V CDR1 and CDR2: GTSNPN, SVGIG (reference sequence). This CDR3 spans 13 amino acids. This chain's CDR3 is CASRTNQNTEAFF. The CDR3 DNA sequence: TGTGCCTCACGGACAAATCAGAACACTGAAGCTTTCTTT.

The chain couples TRBV6-4 to TRBJ1-1; D remains ambiguous. The ends were cut back, 0 bases at V and 1 base at J, with 9 bases in the middle. This CDR3 contains 15 residues. The germline V gene has CDR1 MRHNA and CDR2 SNTAGT. CDR3 coding DNA: TGTGCCAGCAGTGACTCTTTTCCGGGGAACACTGAAGCTTTCTTT. Encoded protein: CASSDSFPGNTEAFF.

This clone was observed a single time. This chain links TRBV6-6 with TRBJ1-1; 7 nucleotides align to TRBD1. The CDR3 is 13 residues long. CDR1 is MNHNY, CDR2 SVGAGI, per germline (reference sequence). V lost 10 bases and J lost 6; bases outside the gene matches: 11. CDR3 sequence: CATNIRGFAEAFF. CDR3 sequence (DNA): TGTGCCACCAATATCAGGGGGTTCGCTGAAGCTTTCTTT.

This clone was picked up one time. J is TRBJ2-3 and V is TRBV27; 8 bases match TRBD2. CDR3 length: 15 amino acids. The V gene end was trimmed by 6 bases and the J gene end by 1 base; junction bases not matched to a gene: 6. The germline V gene has CDR1 MNHEY and CDR2 SMNVEV (reference sequence). As DNA, the CDR3 is TGTGCCAGCAGCCGGCCCGGGGGGGGCACAGATACGCAGTATTTT. It yields the protein CASSRPGGGTDTQYF.

The chain carries TRBV4-1 and TRBJ1-2, with 8 positions matching TRBD1. The CDR3 runs 15 residues. CDR1 MGHRA and CDR2 YSYEKL come from the germline V gene. Losses at the gene ends were 3 bases for V and 5 bases for J; bases not matched to a gene: 8. This chain's CDR3 is CASSHRQGRQYGYTF. In DNA, the CDR3 is TGCGCCAGCAGCCACCGACAGGGGCGACAATATGGCTACACCTTC.

This sequence joins TRBV11-2 and TRBJ2-7; 10 bases align to TRBD2. The V segment lost 2 bases and the J segment 2 bases; nucleotides outside the gene matches: 6. This CDR3 contains 16 residues. Germline values: CDR1 SGHAT, CDR2 FQNNGV. CDR3 protein: CASSLNSGTSAYEQYF. The CDR3 DNA reads TGTGCCAGCAGCTTAAACTCAGGGACTAGCGCCTACGAGCAGTACTTC.

This clone was detected a few times. This chain joins TRBV2 and TRBJ1-1; D remains ambiguous. This CDR3 has 14 amino acids. Germline CDR1 is SNHLY and CDR2 is FYNNEI. Trimming took 2 bases from V and 4 from J, leaving 11 bases between them. The CDR3 coding sequence is TGTGCCAGCAGTGAACACGGTAGATCCACTGAAGCTTTCTTT. The encoded protein is CASSEHGRSTEAFF.

The V call is TRBV11-2, the J call TRBJ2-7; 7 bases line up with TRBD1. Trimming cost V 1 base and J 2 bases; bases outside gene matches: 5. The length of the CDR3 is 15 residues. Germline loops: CDR1 SGHAT, CDR2 FQNNGV. The CDR3 region is CASSLGRQGAYEQYF. CDR3 coding DNA: TGTGCCAGCAGCTTAGGAAGACAGGGAGCCTACGAGCAGTACTTC.

The chain joins TRBV19 to TRBJ2-7; 7 nucleotides match TRBD1. The V gene end was trimmed by 7 bases and the J gene end by 3 bases; junction bases not matched to a gene: 6. Germline V gives CDR1 LNHDA, CDR2 SQIVND (reference sequence). The CDR3 sequence is 13 residues long. CDR3 sequence: CASTKTGNYEQYF. The CDR3, as DNA: TGTGCCAGTACCAAGACAGGGAACTACGAGCAGTACTTC.

This CDR3 reads CASKDGQGADGYTF. The CDR3 DNA reads TGCGCCAGCAAAGACGGACAGGGAGCGGATGGCTACACCTTC. The V call is TRBV5-1, the J call TRBJ1-2, with 8 bases matching TRBD1. The germline V gene encodes CDR1 SGHRS and CDR2 YFSETQ. This CDR3 has 14 amino acids. J gave up 6 bases and V 6 bases, and 10 bases lay outside the gene matches. The whole variable domain, filled in from reference TRBV5-1 and TRBJ1-2, reads KAGVTQTPRYLIKTRGQQVTLSCSPISGHRSVSWYQQTPGQGLQFLFEYFSETQRNKGNFPGRFSGRQFSNSRSEMNVSTLELGDSALYLCASKDGQGADGYTFGSGTRLTVV.

The J gene is TRBJ2-6, the V gene TRBV7-2; tentatively, D is TRBD1 (5 bases). The germline V gene encodes CDR1 SGHTA and CDR2 FQGNSA. The CDR3 spans 16 residues. V was clipped by 2 bases and J by 2 bases, with 10 bases between them. The CDR3 DNA reads TGTGCCAGCAGCTTATGGCAGGGTCCTGGGGCCAACGTCCTGACTTTC. This translates into CASSLWQGPGANVLTF.

This chain connects TRBV28 to TRBJ2-5; 12 positions match TRBD1. The germline CDR1 and CDR2 sequences are MDHEN and SYDVKM. CDR3 length equals 16 residues. V was pared by 6 bases and J by 1 base, with 6 bases of the junction left unmatched. The DNA for the CDR3 is TGTGCCAGCAGCCCAGGGACAGGGGGCGGCCAAGAGACCCAGTACTTC. It translates to CASSPGTGGGQETQYF.

CDR3 DNA sequence: TGTGCCAGCAGCCCCCTTGGCGATACGCAGTATTTT. Encoded protein: CASSPLGDTQYF. The chain has TRBV7-3 and TRBJ2-3; D uncertain. Looked up from germline, CDR1 is SGHTA and CDR2 is FQGTGA. CDR3 length: 12 amino acids. Deletions cut 5 bases from V and 6 bases from J, with 9 bases between. The full variable domain, with the rest looked up from reference TRBV7-3 and TRBJ2-3, is GAGVSQTPSNKVTEKGKYVELRCDPISGHTALYWYRQSLGQGPEFLIYFQGTGAADDSGLPNDRFFAVRPEGSVSTLKIQRTERGDSAVYLCASSPLGDTQYFGPGTRLTVL.

The CDR3 protein is CASSQETGRQHNYGYTF. The CDR3 nucleotides read TGCGCCAGCAGCCAAGAAACAGGGCGACAGCATAACTATGGCTACACCTTC. The rearrangement links TRBV4-1 to TRBJ1-2, with D possibly TRBD1 on 6 matching bases. Per germline, CDR1 MGHRA and CDR2 YSYEKL. The CDR3 spans 17 residues. V was shortened by 0 bases and J by 1 base, with 15 bases between the two germline ends.

This chain links TRBV19 with TRBJ1-3; D is possibly TRBD1 (5 bases). Germline V gives CDR1 LNHDA, CDR2 SQIVND (reference sequence). This CDR3 spans 14 amino acids. V was shortened by 4 bases and J by 5 bases, with 12 bases between the two germline ends. CDR3 coding DNA: TGTGCCAGTAGTACCTCAGGGTTCAGAAACACCATATATTTT. It encodes CASSTSGFRNTIYF.

The J gene is TRBJ2-5, the V gene TRBV7-8, with D uncertain. In germline, CDR1 is SGHVS, CDR2 FQNEAQ. The CDR3 is made up of 17 amino acids. Trimming removed 8 bases from V and 2 bases from J, with 24 bases in between. The CDR3 nucleotides are TGTGCCAGCCGATTCGTGGTGTCAGGAAATTTACAAGAGACCCAGTACTTC. This encodes CASRFVVSGNLQETQYF.

V is TRBV15 and J is TRBJ1-1; 9 bases line up with TRBD1. CDR3 length: 17 residues. Germline values: CDR1 LNHNV, CDR2 YYDKDF (reference sequence). V gave up 3 bases and J gave up 2 bases; unmatched junction bases: 10. CDR3 coding DNA: TGTGCCACCAGCAGGAGTACAGGGGGCCGTCTAAACACTGAAGCTTTCTTT. Its protein is CATSRSTGGRLNTEAFF.

This chain links TRBV29-1 with TRBJ1-2, with 9 bases matching TRBD1. The CDR3 extends over 12 amino acids. Germline V gives CDR1 SQVTM, CDR2 ANQGSEA. V lost 5 bases to trimming and J lost 6 bases; unmatched junction nucleotides: 4. CDR3: CSVNGQGHGYTF. CDR3 DNA: TGCAGCGTTAACGGACAGGGGCATGGCTACACCTTC.

This CDR3 reads CASSQAQGSSYNEQFF. The DNA of the CDR3 is TGTGCCAGCAGCCAAGCCCAGGGCAGCTCCTACAATGAGCAGTTCTTC. The chain recombines TRBV14 with TRBJ2-1, with D perhaps matching TRBD1 (5 bases). Looked up from germline, CDR1 is SGHDN and CDR2 is FVKESK. The CDR3 is 16 amino acids. V was shortened by 1 base and J by 0 bases, with 10 bases between the two germline ends.

The chain combines TRBV6-5 with TRBJ1-1; no definite D call. The CDR3 totals 14 residues. Germline CDR1 and CDR2: MNHEY and SVGAGI. With 5 bases removed from V and 3 bases from J, the gap between germline ends came to 13 bases. CDR3 nucleotides: TGTGCCAGCAGTACTATACGGAGTGACACTGAAGCTTTCTTT. The encoded protein is CASSTIRSDTEAFF.

This clone appeared once. The rearrangement links TRBV2 to TRBJ1-1; TRBD1 matches 7 bases. The junction had 7 bases not matched to a gene; V was cut back by 4 bases and J by 5 bases. The CDR3 spans 14 residues. Germline assignment: CDR1 SNHLY and CDR2 FYNNEI. CDR3 in DNA: TGTGCCAGCAGTGGCGAGGGGGCTGGAACTGAAGCTTTCTTT. Residues: CASSGEGAGTEAFF.

V gene TRBV18 combines with J gene TRBJ1-1, with D possibly matching TRBD1 (6 bases). The CDR3 has 13 amino acids. With 4 bases removed from V and 1 base from J, the gap between germline ends came to 7 bases. Germline V gene sequence: CDR1 KGHSH, CDR2 LQKENI. The CDR3 sequence is CASSQGQNTEAFF. In nucleotides, the CDR3 is TGTGCCAGCTCACAGGGACAGAACACTGAAGCTTTCTTT.

J is TRBJ2-2 and V is TRBV5-1; 13 bases match TRBD2. Trimming at V came to 5 bases and at J to 1 base, leaving 8 bases not matched to a gene. The CDR3 sequence is 18 residues long. Germline CDR1 reads SGHRS; CDR2 reads YFSETQ. CDR3 sequence (DNA): TGCGCCAGCAGGTCCACTAGCGGGGGGGCTCTGAACACCGGGGAGCTGTTTTTT. It specifies CASRSTSGGALNTGELFF.

This chain connects TRBV19 to TRBJ2-7; 8 bases match TRBD1. V gave up 4 bases and J gave up 4 bases; unmatched junction bases: 12. CDR1 is LNHDA and CDR2 is SQIVND in the germline V gene (reference sequence). The CDR3 sequence is 16 residues long. Written as DNA, the CDR3 is TGTGCCAGTAGTAACGTTAATAGGCAGGGGGCGTACGAGCAGTACTTC. This codes for CASSNVNRQGAYEQYF.

V and J are TRBV5-1 and TRBJ2-2; 9 bases fit TRBD2. V lost 5 bases to trimming and J lost 0 bases; unmatched junction nucleotides: 2. Germline V gives CDR1 SGHRS, CDR2 YFSETQ. This CDR3 has 15 amino acids. The CDR3 coding sequence is TGCGCCAGCAGGACTAGCGGAACGAACACCGGGGAGCTGTTTTTT. It encodes CASRTSGTNTGELFF. The full variable domain, completed using reference TRBV5-1 and TRBJ2-2, is KAGVTQTPRYLIKTRGQQVTLSCSPISGHRSVSWYQQTPGQGLQFLFEYFSETQRNKGNFPGRFSGRQFSNSRSEMNVSTLELGDSALYLCASRTSGTNTGELFFGEGSRLTVL.

This chain uses TRBV2 with TRBJ2-5; D possibly corresponds to TRBD1 (7 bases). The V gene's germline CDR1 is SNHLY and CDR2 FYNNEI. This CDR3 spans 14 amino acids. Trimming shortened V by 6 bases and J by 4 bases, and 15 bases separated the two germline ends. This chain's CDR3 is CASSGGTGVETQYF. In nucleotides, the CDR3 is TGTGCCAGCAGCGGGGGAACAGGGGTAGAGACCCAGTACTTC.